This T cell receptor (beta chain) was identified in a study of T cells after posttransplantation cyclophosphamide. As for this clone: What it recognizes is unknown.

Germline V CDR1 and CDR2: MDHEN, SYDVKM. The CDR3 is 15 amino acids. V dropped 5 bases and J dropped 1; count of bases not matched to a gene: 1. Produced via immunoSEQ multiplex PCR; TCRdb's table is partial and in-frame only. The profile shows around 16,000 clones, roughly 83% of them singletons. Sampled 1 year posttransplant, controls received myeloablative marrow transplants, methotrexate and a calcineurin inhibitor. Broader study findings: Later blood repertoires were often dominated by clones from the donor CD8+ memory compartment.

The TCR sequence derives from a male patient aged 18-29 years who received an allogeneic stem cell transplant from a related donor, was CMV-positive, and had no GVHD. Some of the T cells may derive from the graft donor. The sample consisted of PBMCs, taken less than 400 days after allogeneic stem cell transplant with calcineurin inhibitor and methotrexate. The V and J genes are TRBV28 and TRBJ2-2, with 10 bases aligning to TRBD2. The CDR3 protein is CASSASGRNTGELFF. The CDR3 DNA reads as TGTGCCAGCAGTGCTAGCGGGAGGAACACCGGGGAGCTGTTTTTT.